Here is one TCR beta chain with its context. The entry originates in a study of T cell responses to AZD1222 COVID-19 vaccine. The data were produced by immunoSEQ multiplex PCR, yet TCRdb's version contains in-frame clones alone and is incomplete. The table records about 150,000 clones, approximately 91% of them present only once. The TCR originated in an adult who had recovered from COVID-19. The specimen comprised peripheral blood, sampled after recovery from COVID-19.

The CDR3, as DNA: TGTGCCAGCAGTTACCCCAGGGCGGCAGGGGCCAACGTCCTGACTTTC. Protein product: CASSYPRAAGANVLTF. This chain links TRBV6-5 with TRBJ2-6; D may be TRBD1 (5 bases). V gave up 2 bases and J gave up 4 bases, with 12 bases separating them. CDR3 length: 16 amino acids. Germline V CDR1 and CDR2: MNHEY, SVGAGI.